This T cell receptor beta chain was observed in a study of vaccination effects on CD4 cells after COVID-19. Overall study findings and caveats: Early post-infection timepoints were missing from the study, which also had few convalescent patients. Long after vaccination, the clones induced by infection and by vaccine shrank markedly in size.

Pools of viral peptides were used by the ViraFEST assay to expand antigen-specific CD4+ T cells ahead of sequencing. CD4+ T cells were isolated after less than 13 days of culture. In the vaccine recipients, nucleocapsid antibodies were negative and there was no prior SARS-CoV-2 infection. Wells each received 2.2 million or so PBMC, cultured with around 10 IU/ml IL-2 and about 9.4 ug/ml peptides. Half of the medium was exchanged for IL-2 medium on both days 3 and 7. Points on this clone: Its cognate antigen is unknown.

V was trimmed by 1 base and J by 5 bases, leaving 8 bases between them. CDR1 SGHVS and CDR2 FQNEAQ come from the germline V gene. The CDR3 extends over 14 amino acids. TCRdb keeps only in-frame clones here, not all; method: immunoSEQ multiplex PCR. The data show 25,000 to 35,000 clones, around 72% seen once. The gene calls are TRBV7-8 and TRBJ1-4, with D uncertain. The clonotype originates from a human donor who received a COVID-19 vaccine. The starting material was CD4+ T cells from PBMCs cultured with SARS-CoV-2 spike peptides, obtained before COVID-19 vaccination. The CDR3 region has the DNA TGTGCCAGCAGCTTAGTCACTCCCAATGAAAAACTGTTTTTT. The encoded protein is CASSLVTPNEKLFF.